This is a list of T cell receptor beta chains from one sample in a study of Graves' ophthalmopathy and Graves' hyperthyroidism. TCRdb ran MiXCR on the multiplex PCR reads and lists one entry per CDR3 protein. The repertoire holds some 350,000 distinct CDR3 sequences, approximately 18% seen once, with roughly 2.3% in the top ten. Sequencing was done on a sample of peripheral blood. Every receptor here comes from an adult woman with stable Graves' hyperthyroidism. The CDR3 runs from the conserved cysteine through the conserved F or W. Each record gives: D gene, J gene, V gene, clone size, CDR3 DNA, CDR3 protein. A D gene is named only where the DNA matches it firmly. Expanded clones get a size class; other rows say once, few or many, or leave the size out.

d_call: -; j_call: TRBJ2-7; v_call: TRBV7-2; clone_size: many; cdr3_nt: TGTGCCAGCAGTAATACCAGGGGTGTCATCCCCTACGAGCAGTACTTC; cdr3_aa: CASSNTRGVIPYEQYF
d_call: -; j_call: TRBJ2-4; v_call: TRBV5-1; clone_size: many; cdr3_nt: TGCGCCAGCAGCTTGCAGGGGGGGCTAGCCAAAAACATTCAGTACTTC; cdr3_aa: CASSLQGGLAKNIQYF
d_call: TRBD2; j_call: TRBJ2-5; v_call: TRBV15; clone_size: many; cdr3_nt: TGTGCCACCAGCAGAACAACGGGAGGACAAGAGACCCAGTACTTC; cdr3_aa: CATSRTTGGQETQYF
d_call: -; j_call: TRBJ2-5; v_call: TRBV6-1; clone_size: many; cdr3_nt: TGTGCCAGCAGGCGACAGTTTTGGGAGACCCAGTACTTC; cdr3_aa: CASRRQFWETQYF
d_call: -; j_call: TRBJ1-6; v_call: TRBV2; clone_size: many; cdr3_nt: TGTGCCAGCAGTGACGTGGGCTCCTATAATTCACCCCTCCACTTT; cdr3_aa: CASSDVGSYNSPLHF
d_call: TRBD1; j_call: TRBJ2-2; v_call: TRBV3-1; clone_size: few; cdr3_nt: TGTGCCAGCAGCCCTGACGCATGGACAGGGAAGGCCGGGGAGCTGTTTTTT; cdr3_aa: CASSPDAWTGKAGELFF
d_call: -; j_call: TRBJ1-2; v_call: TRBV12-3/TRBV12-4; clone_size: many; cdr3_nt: TGTGCCAGCAGTCGCCACAGCGGGGACTATGGCTACACCTTC; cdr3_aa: CASSRHSGDYGYTF
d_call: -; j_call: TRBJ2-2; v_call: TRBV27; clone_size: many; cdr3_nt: TGTGCCAGCAGCTCTACGACCGGGGAGCTGTTTTTT; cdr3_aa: CASSSTTGELFF
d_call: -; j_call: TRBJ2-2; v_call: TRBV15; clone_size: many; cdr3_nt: TGTGCCACGAGACAGGTTTCGGGGGAGCTGTTTTTT; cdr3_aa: CATRQVSGELFF
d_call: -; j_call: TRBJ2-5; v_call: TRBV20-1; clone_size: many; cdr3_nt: TGCAGTGCTAGAGATCCCGGGGTAGAGACCCAGTACTTC; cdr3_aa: CSARDPGVETQYF
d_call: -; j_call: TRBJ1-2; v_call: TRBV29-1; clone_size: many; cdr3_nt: TGCAGCGTTGTATCAGCGGCGGCTGGCTACACCTTC; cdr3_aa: CSVVSAAAGYTF
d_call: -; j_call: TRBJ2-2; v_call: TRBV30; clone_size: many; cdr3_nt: TGTGCCTGGAGTGCCCGCCGGCGGTACACCGGGGAGCTGTTTTTT; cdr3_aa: CAWSARRRYTGELFF
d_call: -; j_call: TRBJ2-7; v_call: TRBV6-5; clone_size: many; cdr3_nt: TGTGCCAGCAGAAAACAGGCGAACGACGAGCAGTACTTC; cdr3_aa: CASRKQANDEQYF
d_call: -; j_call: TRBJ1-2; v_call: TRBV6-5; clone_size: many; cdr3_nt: TGTGCCAGCAGTCTCGGGACCGACCCCTATGGCTACACCTTC; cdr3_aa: CASSLGTDPYGYTF
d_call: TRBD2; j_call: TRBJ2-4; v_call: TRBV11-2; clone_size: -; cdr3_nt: TGTGCCAGCAGCTGGCCAGGGACTAGCGGGAGCTTGGCCAAAAACATTCAGTACTTC; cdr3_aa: CASSWPGTSGSLAKNIQYF
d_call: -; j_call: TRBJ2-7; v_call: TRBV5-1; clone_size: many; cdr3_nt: TGCGCCAGCAGCTTGTCGGCGGGATTGAACTACGAGCAGTACTTC; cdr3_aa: CASSLSAGLNYEQYF
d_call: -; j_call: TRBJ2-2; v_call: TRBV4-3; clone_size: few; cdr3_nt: TGCGCCAGCAGCCAAGATGGGAGTGGGCACACCGGGGAGCTGTTTTTT; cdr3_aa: CASSQDGSGHTGELFF
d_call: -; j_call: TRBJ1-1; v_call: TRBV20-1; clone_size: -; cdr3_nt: TGCAGTGCTAGCCGGAACGTGAACACTGAAGCTTTCTTT; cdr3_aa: CSASRNVNTEAFF
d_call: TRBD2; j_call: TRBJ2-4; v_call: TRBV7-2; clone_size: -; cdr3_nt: TGTGCCAGCAGCTTAGGTTTGCGGGAGATCAACATTAAGTACTTC; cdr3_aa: CASSLGLREINIKYF
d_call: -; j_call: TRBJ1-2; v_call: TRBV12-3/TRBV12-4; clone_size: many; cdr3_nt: TGTGCCAGCAGCCGGCCTGGCCCAGGAGGCTACACCTTC; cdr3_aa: CASSRPGPGGYTF
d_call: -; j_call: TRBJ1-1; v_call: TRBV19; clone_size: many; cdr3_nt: TGTGCCAGTAGACGTTTGGGGCAGGGGAACACTGAAGCTTTCTTT; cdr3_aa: CASRRLGQGNTEAFF
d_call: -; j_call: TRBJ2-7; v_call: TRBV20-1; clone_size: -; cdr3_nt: TGCAGTGCTAGAGATTTCGACTATCAAAATCCCTACGAGCAGTACTTC; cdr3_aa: CSARDFDYQNPYEQYF
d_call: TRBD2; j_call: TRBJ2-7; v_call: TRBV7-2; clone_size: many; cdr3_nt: TGTGCCAGCAGCTGGGTTGGCGGGAGAGAGTACGAGCAGTACTTC; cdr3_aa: CASSWVGGREYEQYF
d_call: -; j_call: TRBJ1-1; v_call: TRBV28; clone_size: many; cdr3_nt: TGTGCCAGCAGTTCCCGAACCTTAAATTTGAAGAACACTGAAGCTTTCTTT; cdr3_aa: CASSSRTLNLKNTEAFF
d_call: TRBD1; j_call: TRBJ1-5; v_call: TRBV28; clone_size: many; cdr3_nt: TGTGCCAGCAGTTTCCGCGGACAGGGCCCCTCGCCCCAGCATTTT; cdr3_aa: CASSFRGQGPSPQHF
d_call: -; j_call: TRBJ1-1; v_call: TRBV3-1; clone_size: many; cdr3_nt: TGTGCCAGCAGCCAAGAGGGCAGGACAATGAACACTGAAGCTTTCTTT; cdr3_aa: CASSQEGRTMNTEAFF
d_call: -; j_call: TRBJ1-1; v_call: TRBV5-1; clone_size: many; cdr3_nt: TGCGCCAGCAGCTTGGAAGGGGTTCGGCAGAACACTGAAGCTTTCTTT; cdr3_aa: CASSLEGVRQNTEAFF